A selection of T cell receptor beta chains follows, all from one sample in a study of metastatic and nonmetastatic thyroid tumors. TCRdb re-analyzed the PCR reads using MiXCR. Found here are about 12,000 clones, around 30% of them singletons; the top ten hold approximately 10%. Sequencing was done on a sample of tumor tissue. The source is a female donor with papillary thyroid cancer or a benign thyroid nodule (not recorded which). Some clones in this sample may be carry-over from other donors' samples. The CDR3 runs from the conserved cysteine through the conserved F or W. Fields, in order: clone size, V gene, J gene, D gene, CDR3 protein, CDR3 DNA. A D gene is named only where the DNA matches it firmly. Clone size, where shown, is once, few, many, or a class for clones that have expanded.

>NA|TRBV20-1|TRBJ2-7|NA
CSARRGTAVLSYEQYF
TGCAGTGCTAGGAGAGGTACGGCGGTGTTATCCTACGAGCAGTACTTC
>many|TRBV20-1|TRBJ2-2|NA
CSAKPPGRQNTGELFF
TGCAGTGCTAAGCCGCCGGGGCGTCAGAACACCGGGGAGCTGTTTTTT
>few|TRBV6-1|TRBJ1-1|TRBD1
CASGSLGQGARTESLF
TGTGCCAGCGGATCCTTAGGACAGGGGGCGCGTACTGAATCTCTCTTT
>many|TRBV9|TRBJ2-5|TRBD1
CASSPRTGIETQYF
TGTGCCAGCAGCCCTCGGACAGGGATTGAGACCCAGTACTTC
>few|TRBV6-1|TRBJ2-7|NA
CASRGTGSSYEQYF
TGTGCCAGCAGAGGGACGGGGAGCTCCTACGAGCAGTACTTC
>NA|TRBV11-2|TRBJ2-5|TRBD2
CASSLDRPGRVETQYF
TGTGCCAGCAGCTTAGATCGTCCCGGGAGGGTAGAGACCCAGTACTTC
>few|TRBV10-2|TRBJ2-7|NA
CASSESAVRPYF
TGCGCCAGCAGTGAGTCGGCCGTTCGACCGTACTTC
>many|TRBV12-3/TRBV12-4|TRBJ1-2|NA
CASGGRPAGTDYGYTF
TGCGCCAGCGGGGGTAGGCCTGCAGGCACCGACTATGGCTACACCTTC
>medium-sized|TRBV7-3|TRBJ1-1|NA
CASSPWGGSTSFF
TGTGCCAGCAGCCCGTGGGGGGGGTCGACGAGCTTCTTT
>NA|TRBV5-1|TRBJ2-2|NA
CASSLDAGTAGELFF
TGCGCCAGCAGCTTGGACGCGGGAACCGCCGGGGAGCTGTTTTTT
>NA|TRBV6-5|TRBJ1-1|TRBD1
CASSYSLRRDSIEAFF
TGTGCCAGCAGTTACTCGTTACGCCGGGACAGTATTGAAGCTTTCTTT
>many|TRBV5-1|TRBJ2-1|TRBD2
CASSLVASGGGRYNEQFF
TGCGCCAGCAGCTTGGTGGCTAGCGGGGGCGGCCGCTACAATGAGCAGTTCTTC
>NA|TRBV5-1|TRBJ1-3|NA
CASSLVGLISGNTIYF
TGCGCCAGCAGCTTGGTAGGGTTGATTTCTGGAAACACCATATATTTT
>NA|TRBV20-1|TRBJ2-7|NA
CSARDPRYEQYF
TGCAGTGCTAGAGACCCGCGGTACGAGCAGTACTTC
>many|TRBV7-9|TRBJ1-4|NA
CASSPPQGAEKLFF
TGTGCCAGCAGCCCACCCCAGGGAGCTGAAAAACTGTTTTTT
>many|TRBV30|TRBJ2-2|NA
CASTRDGGTGELFF
TGTGCCTCCACCCGGGACGGAGGGACCGGGGAGCTGTTTTTT
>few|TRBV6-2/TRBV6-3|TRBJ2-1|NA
CASSYREWSTYNEQFF
TGTGCCAGCAGTTACAGGGAATGGAGTACCTACAATGAGCAGTTCTTC
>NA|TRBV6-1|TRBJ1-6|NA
CASRRPGGGPLHF
TGTGCCAGCAGACGCCCCGGGGGTGGACCCCTCCACTTT
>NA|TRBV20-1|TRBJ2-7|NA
CSALPGKWSYEQYF
TGCAGTGCTTTACCCGGGAAATGGTCCTACGAGCAGTACTTC
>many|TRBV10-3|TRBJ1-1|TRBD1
CAISETGASTEAFF
TGTGCCATCAGTGAGACAGGGGCGAGCACTGAAGCTTTCTTT
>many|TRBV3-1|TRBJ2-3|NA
CASSQVLPSFGGTQYF
TGTGCCAGCAGCCAAGTACTTCCATCTTTCGGGGGTACGCAGTATTTT
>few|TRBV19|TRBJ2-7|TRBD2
CASSTTSGKDYEQYF
TGTGCCAGTAGTACAACTAGCGGGAAGGACTACGAGCAGTACTTC
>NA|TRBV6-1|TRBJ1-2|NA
CASSATGNDGYTF
TGTGCCAGCAGCGCTACAGGAAACGACGGCTACACCTTC
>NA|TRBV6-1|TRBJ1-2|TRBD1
CAITFLTGDYGYTF
TGTGCCATCACATTCCTGACAGGGGACTATGGCTACACCTTC
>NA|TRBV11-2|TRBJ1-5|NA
CASSRDGWDQPQHF
TGTGCCAGCAGCCGTGACGGATGGGATCAGCCCCAGCATTTT
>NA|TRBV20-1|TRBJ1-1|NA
CSAGVQGRNTEAFF
TGCAGTGCTGGAGTTCAGGGGAGGAACACTGAAGCTTTCTTT
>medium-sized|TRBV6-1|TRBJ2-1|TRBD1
CASSEALPGTGIYNEQFF
TGTGCCAGCAGTGAAGCGCTTCCAGGGACAGGGATCTACAATGAGCAGTTCTTC
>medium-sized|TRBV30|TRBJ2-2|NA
CAWSVPRATSSTGELFF
TGTGCCTGGAGTGTACCGAGAGCCACTTCTTCCACCGGGGAGCTGTTTTTT
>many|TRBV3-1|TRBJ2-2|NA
CASSQDMRDTGELFF
TGTGCCAGCAGCCAAGATATGAGGGACACCGGGGAGCTGTTTTTT
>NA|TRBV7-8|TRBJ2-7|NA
CASSLADWYEQYF
TGTGCCAGCAGCTTAGCCGACTGGTACGAGCAGTACTTC
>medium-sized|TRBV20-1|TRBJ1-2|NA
CSARDPGGGYTF
TGCAGTGCTAGAGACCCCGGGGGAGGCTACACCTTC
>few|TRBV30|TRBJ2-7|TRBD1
CAWSRNSGGYEQYF
TGTGCCTGGAGCAGAAATTCAGGGGGCTACGAGCAGTACTTC